This TCR beta chain was identified in a study of T cells in Graves' hyperthyroidism and ophthalmopathy. TCR beta CDR3 regions were amplified from RNA transcripts. A first-round RT-PCR of the TCR CDR3 used the HTBI primer set. MiXCR, applied by TCRdb to the multiplex PCR reads, yields one record per CDR3 protein. Of roughly 200,000 distinct CDR3 sequences in the sample, about a sixth were seen once. This CDR3 is built from 15 residues. Germline CDR1 reads SGHDN; CDR2 reads FVKESK. V was cut by 1 base and J by 2 bases, with 11 bases left in between. This clonotype was observed many times. The study defined stable Graves' hyperthyroidism as no ophthalmopathy progression within 18 months.

The chain couples TRBV14 to TRBJ2-5; D is ambiguous. Sequencing was carried out using blood. The clonotype was recovered from a man aged 35-49 years with Graves' hyperthyroidism. The CDR3 DNA reads as TGTGCCAGCAGCCAAGGCCGCCACTTGCAAGAGACCCAGTACTTC. It translates to CASSQGRHLQETQYF.